Each of the 15 T cell receptor beta chains below was sequenced from the same sample in a study of T cell responses to AZD1222 COVID-19 vaccine. Generated by immunoSEQ multiplex PCR, the TCRdb table keeps only in-frame clones and is missing some. This table holds more than 150,000 clones, approximately 90% found once. The sample here was peripheral blood, taken on day 0 of AZD1222 vaccination. These receptors were collected from an adult in good health.

The chain combines TRBV25-1 with TRBJ2-1; 11 bases fit TRBD2. Germline CDR1 and CDR2: MGHDK and SYGVNS. Unmatched junction bases numbered 3, after V lost 8 bases and J lost 6 bases. The CDR3 runs to 13 residues. The CDR3 loop is CASLGTSGNEQFF. In DNA, the CDR3 is TGTGCCAGCCTCGGGACTAGCGGCAATGAGCAGTTCTTC. Full variable domain (rest looked up from reference TRBV25-1 and TRBJ2-1): EADIYQTPRYLVIGTGKKITLECSQTMGHDKMYWYQQDPGMELHLIHYSYGVNSTEKGDLSSESTVSRIRTEHFPLTLESARPSHTSQYLCASLGTSGNEQFFGPGTRLTVL.

The rearrangement uses TRBV19 and TRBJ2-7; unclear D gene. V was cut by 5 bases and J by 3 bases, with 11 bases left in between. This CDR3 spans 13 amino acids. The germline V gene encodes CDR1 LNHDA and CDR2 SQIVND (reference sequence). In DNA, the CDR3 is TGTGCCAGTAGTGCAGGACGGAGCTACGAGCAGTACTTC. Translation gives CASSAGRSYEQYF.

The chain is built from TRBV9 and TRBJ2-1; a weak D match, TRBD2 (5 bases). Germline values: CDR1 SGDLS, CDR2 YYNGEE. Trimming cost V 4 bases and J 7 bases, with 15 bases left between them. This CDR3 contains 14 residues. CDR3 in amino acids: CASSPRTSENEQFF. CDR3 DNA sequence: TGTGCCAGCAGCCCCAGGACTTCTGAGAATGAGCAGTTCTTC.

The chain links TRBV5-1 to TRBJ1-6; D not certain. CDR3 length: 17 residues. Trimming removed 4 bases from V and 5 bases from J, with 19 bases in between. Germline CDR1 and CDR2: SGHRS and YFSETQ. Here the CDR3 reads CASSVDRGRSNNSPLHF. The CDR3 DNA reads as TGCGCCAGCAGCGTGGACCGAGGACGGAGTAATAATTCACCCCTCCACTTT. The full variable domain, rest sourced from reference TRBV5-1 and TRBJ1-6, is KAGVTQTPRYLIKTRGQQVTLSCSPISGHRSVSWYQQTPGQGLQFLFEYFSETQRNKGNFPGRFSGRQFSNSRSEMNVSTLELGDSALYLCASSVDRGRSNNSPLHFGNGTRLTVT.

CDR3 protein: CASSLSSGNTGELFF. The CDR3 DNA follows: TGTGCCAGCAGTTTATCCAGCGGGAACACCGGGGAGCTGTTTTTT. The gene calls are TRBV28 and TRBJ2-2, with D possibly being TRBD2 (5 bases). V was pared by 1 base and J by 1 base, with 7 bases between. From germline, CDR1 is MDHEN and CDR2 SYDVKM. The CDR3 loop spans 15 amino acids.

The chain carries TRBV5-1 and TRBJ2-6; D unclear. The CDR3 length is 15 residues. CDR1 is SGHRS and CDR2 is YFSETQ in the germline V gene. Trimming removed 0 bases at V and 0 bases at J, with 4 bases between. CDR3 bases: TGCGCCAGCAGCTTGGAGGCCTCTGGGGCCAACGTCCTGACTTTC. Translating it yields CASSLEASGANVLTF.

The chain recombines TRBV9 with TRBJ1-6; no clear D. The CDR3 has 15 amino acids. With 7 bases removed from V and 0 bases from J, the gap between germline ends came to 11 bases. CDR1 is SGDLS, CDR2 YYNGEE, per germline. The CDR3 loop is CASGTLSSYNSPLHF. The CDR3 DNA sequence: TGTGCCAGCGGAACTTTGAGCTCCTATAATTCACCCCTCCACTTT.

This clone was seen at least ten times. The chain uses TRBV4-1 and TRBJ2-1, with TRBD1 identical over 7 bases. The CDR3 has 17 amino acids. Per the germline V gene, CDR1 is MGHRA and CDR2 is YSYEKL. The V gene end was trimmed by 1 base and the J gene end by 9 bases; junction bases not matched to a gene: 15. Written as DNA, the CDR3 is TGCGCCAGCAGCCAAGGAGGGGGCGGACAGCAAAGGGGTGAGCAGTTCTTC. Its translation: CASSQGGGGQQRGEQFF.

V is TRBV28 and J is TRBJ1-1; tentatively, D is TRBD1 (6 bases). Germline V CDR1 and CDR2: MDHEN, SYDVKM. The length of the CDR3 is 17 residues. Trimming pared 3 bases from V and 2 bases from J, leaving 19 bases between. The CDR3 region has the DNA TGTGCCAGCAGTTTCCTAGGGGGGCAGGGCTATAACACTGAAGCTTTCTTT. Translation: CASSFLGGQGYNTEAFF.

This chain joins TRBV4-2 and TRBJ1-5; D is ambiguous. CDR1 and CDR2 (germline): LGHNA, YNFKEQ. V was pared by 1 base and J by 4 bases, with 8 bases between. There are 14 residues in the CDR3. This chain's CDR3 is CASSQGVGNQPQHF. The CDR3 nucleotides read TGTGCCAGCAGCCAAGGGGTGGGGAATCAGCCCCAGCATTTT.

The rearrangement links TRBV28 to TRBJ1-1; 7 positions match TRBD1. The V gene end was trimmed by 2 bases and the J gene end by 0 bases; junction bases not matched to a gene: 6. This CDR3 region has 16 residues. In germline, CDR1 is MDHEN, CDR2 SYDVKM. In DNA form, the CDR3 reads TGTGCCAGCAGTTTACAGGGGGTTTGGATGAACACTGAAGCTTTCTTT. Its protein is CASSLQGVWMNTEAFF.

The chain recombines TRBV7-6 with TRBJ1-1; TRBD1 matches 9 bases. The CDR3 contains 15 residues. The V segment lost 3 bases and the J segment 5 bases; nucleotides outside the gene matches: 7. From germline, CDR1 is SGHVS and CDR2 FNYEAQ. The CDR3 DNA follows: TGTGCCAGCAGCTTTTGGACAGGGGCGGAAACTGAAGCTTTCTTT. Translation: CASSFWTGAETEAFF. Full variable domain (remainder filled in from reference TRBV7-6 and TRBJ1-1): GAGVSQSPRYKVTKRGQDVALRCDPISGHVSLYWYRQALGQGPEFLTYFNYEAQQDKSGLPNDRFSAERPEGSISTLTIQRTEQRDSAMYRCASSFWTGAETEAFFGQGTRLTVV.

The gene calls are TRBV11-3 and TRBJ2-1; a weak D match, TRBD2 (9 bases). This CDR3 is built from 18 residues. Between the trimmed V and J ends, which lost 5 bases and 5 bases, there was a span of 25 bases. Germline V gives CDR1 SGHNT, CDR2 YENEEA. The CDR3 coding sequence is TGTGCCAGCAGCGCGCCTCATTCCCTAGCGGGACAGGACAATGAGCAGTTCTTC. Residues: CASSAPHSLAGQDNEQFF.

CDR3 region: CASSSDRGLQYF. CDR3 coding DNA: TGTGCCAGCAGTTCGGACAGGGGGCTTCAGTACTTC. The V call is TRBV6-5, the J call TRBJ2-4, with 11 bases aligning to TRBD1. The CDR3 is made up of 12 amino acids. Trimming took 4 bases from V and 11 from J; bases not matched to a gene: 1. The germline V gene has CDR1 MNHEY and CDR2 SVGAGI.

The rearrangement joins TRBV18 to TRBJ2-2; no clear D gene. The germline CDR1 and CDR2 sequences are KGHSH and LQKENI. Trimming removed 6 bases at V and 2 bases at J, with 16 bases between. CDR3 size: 16 residues. The CDR3 region has the DNA TGTGCCAGCTCGACTGCGATGGGGTTTAACACCGGGGAGCTGTTTTTT. The encoded protein is CASSTAMGFNTGELFF.